A selection of T cell receptor beta chains follows, all from one sample in a study of cytomegalovirus exposure and HLA in healthy donors. Clones were read by immunoSEQ multiplex PCR, and TCRdb kept only the in-frame ones, dropping some. The repertoire includes about 160,000 clones, over 75% of them detected once, and approximately 0.89% sits in the top ten. Sequencing used PBMCs. The origin of the receptors is a woman between 45 and 60 years old in good health and CMV-seropositive. Each CDR3 is given without its conserved first and last residue.

j_gene | v_gene | CDR3aa
TRBJ2-5 | TRBV19 | ASGGLGETQY
TRBJ2-7 | TRBV27 | ASSKSPGLAGAYEQY
TRBJ1-5 | TRBV28 | ASSINRDRPQH
TRBJ2-1 | TRBV5-4 | ASSFTGSRDEQF
TRBJ2-2 | TRBV18 | ASSPRQGLYTGELF
TRBJ1-5 | TRBV30 | APLTGGAGQPQH
TRBJ2-5 | TRBV20-1 | SVWEAHSQY
TRBJ2-7 | TRBV19 | ASSIRGTGRYEQY
TRBJ1-1 | TRBV12-5 | ASGQGVLNTEAF
TRBJ2-1 | TRBV19 | ASSIDRAGYNEQF
TRBJ2-5 | TRBV7-9 | ASSSHGQETQY
TRBJ2-3 | TRBV6-6 | ASPRLEGDTQY
TRBJ2-2 | TRBV5-4 | ASSEPYATGRFSAGELF
TRBJ2-2 | TRBV2 | ASSLAGLASNTGELF
TRBJ2-2 | TRBV18 | ASSPRGEKTGELF
TRBJ1-2 | TRBV5-6 | ASSLTSYGYT
TRBJ2-5 | TRBV28 | ASSGGQVRKTQY
TRBJ1-2 | TRBV19 | ASSIYQGTNYGYT
TRBJ1-1 | TRBV11-2 | ASSLEREVNTEAF
TRBJ2-2 | TRBV28 | ASRGNTGELF
TRBJ2-1 | TRBV19 | ASSIDPTYNEQF
TRBJ2-6 | TRBV19 | ASSFSSGANVLT
TRBJ2-7 | TRBV19 | ASPPVGAGGPPILYEQY
TRBJ2-7 | TRBV11-2 | ASSFGTELYEQY
- | TRBV25-1 | ASSALGLAGSYEQY
TRBJ1-5 | TRBV7-2 | ASSLWSGAQPQH
TRBJ1-5 | TRBV6-1 | ASRDRGLGGQPQH
TRBJ1-1 | TRBV28 | ASSRDTLWTEAF
TRBJ2-7 | TRBV10-2 | ASSDGTGGYEQY
TRBJ1-2 | TRBV6-6 | ASSYRRTGDGYT
TRBJ2-2 | TRBV28 | ASRRGIGNTGELF
TRBJ1-2 | TRBV6-1 | ASSESVGQTYGYT
TRBJ2-1 | TRBV19 | ASSVNGGYNEQF
TRBJ1-1 | TRBV2 | ASSYDREGAF
TRBJ1-5 | TRBV19 | ASSMADQPQH
TRBJ2-1 | TRBV19 | ASSTVNSPQRVGQF
TRBJ2-5 | TRBV7-2 | ASSLSVAETQY
TRBJ1-1 | TRBV9 | ASSVVEGFAEAF